This T cell receptor beta chain was found in a study of control samples from healthy donors and cancer patients. TCRdb keeps only in-frame clones here, not all; method: immunoSEQ multiplex PCR. The table includes about 160,000 clones, about 90% detected once. V lost 2 bases and J 7 bases, leaving 16 bases between the germline ends. CDR3 length: 15 amino acids. CDR1 and CDR2 from the germline V gene are MGHRA and YSYEKL. Input material: blood. The receptor was derived from a man aged 25-45 years in good health. The J gene is TRBJ2-3, the V gene TRBV4-1; unclear D gene. The chain's CDR3 is CASSQFQETQHTQYF. The CDR3 DNA reads TGCGCCAGCAGCCAATTTCAGGAGACACAACATACGCAGTATTTT.